The clone carrying this TCR beta chain appeared a few times. As yet, its antigen is unknown. Relative to the germline gene, one junction end is altered; a read error may explain this. The sample comes from a study of radiation and T cells in renal cell carcinoma. Repertoires were generated with immunoSEQ multiplex PCR, while TCRdb's copy carries only in-frame clones and drops some. The data show about 150,000 clones, about 88% seen once. Study-level points and caveats: Top tumor clonotypes rose in blood 2 weeks post-radiation, then contracted.

The CDR3 is made up of 16 amino acids. Germline loops: CDR1 SSHAT, CDR2 FNYEAQ (reference sequence). As to time point: baseline pretreatment blood. Indicated treatment: 15 Gy SBRT to primary tumor, nephrectomy 4 weeks later. This renal cell carcinoma was of the clear cell type. The chain couples TRBV7-7 to TRBJ2-2; D may be TRBD2 (6 bases). The sample was blood, taken from a patient whose treatment included radiotherapy and nephrectomy. The TCR originated in a woman in her forties or fifties with renal cell carcinoma. DNA for the CDR3: TGTGCTAGCAGCTTAGTCGGACTCGGGGGCACCGGGGAGCTGTTTTTT. Translated, it gives CASSLVGLGGTGELFF. The complete variable domain, with remaining parts taken from reference TRBV7-7 and TRBJ2-2, reads GAGVSQSPRYKVTKRGQDVTLRCDPISSHATLYWYQQALGQGPEFLTYFNYEAQPDKSGLPSDRFSAERPEGSISTLTIQRTEQRDSAMYRCASSLVGLGGTGELFFGEGSRLTVL.